This T cell receptor (beta chain) was recovered during a study of blood T cell repertoires in COVID-19. Study background: Samples came from the United States, Italy and Spain, spanning acute and convalescent COVID-19.

Profiled with immunoSEQ multiplex PCR; TCRdb holds only in-frame clones, not every one. This table has over 50,000 clones, about nine tenths appearing once. The CDR3 covers 14 residues. Germline V CDR1 and CDR2: ENHRY, SYGVKD. Deletions cut 3 bases from V and 2 bases from J, with 11 bases between. The TCR originated in a man aged 80 or over with acute or convalescent COVID-19. The sample was peripheral blood. The rearrangement links TRBV10-3 to TRBJ2-7; D is possibly TRBD1 (6 bases). The CDR3 region is CAISDNREPYEQYF. As DNA, the CDR3 is TGTGCCATCAGTGACAACAGGGAACCCTACGAGCAGTACTTC.